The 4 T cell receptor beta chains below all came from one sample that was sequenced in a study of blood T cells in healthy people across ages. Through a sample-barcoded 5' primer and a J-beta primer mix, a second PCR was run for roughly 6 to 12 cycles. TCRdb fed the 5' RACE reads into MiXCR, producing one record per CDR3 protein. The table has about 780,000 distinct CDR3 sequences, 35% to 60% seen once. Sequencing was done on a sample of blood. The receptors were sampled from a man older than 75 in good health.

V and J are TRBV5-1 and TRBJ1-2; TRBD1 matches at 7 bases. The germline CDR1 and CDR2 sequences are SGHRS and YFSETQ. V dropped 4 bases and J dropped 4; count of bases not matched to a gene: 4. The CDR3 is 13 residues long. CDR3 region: CASSTGQAYGYTF. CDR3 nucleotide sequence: TGCGCCAGCAGCACCGGACAGGCCTATGGCTACACCTTC.

The CDR3 loop reads CASSQGVSGRVGNEQFF. CDR3 nucleotide sequence: TGTGCCAGCAGCCAAGGTGTGAGCGGGAGAGTGGGCAATGAGCAGTTCTTC. The chain uses TRBV3-1 and TRBJ2-1, with TRBD2 matching over 8 bases. The CDR3 consists of 17 residues. Germline loops: CDR1 LGHDT, CDR2 YNNKEL (reference sequence). After removal of 1 base from V and 6 bases from J, the junction contained 11 bases not matched to a gene.

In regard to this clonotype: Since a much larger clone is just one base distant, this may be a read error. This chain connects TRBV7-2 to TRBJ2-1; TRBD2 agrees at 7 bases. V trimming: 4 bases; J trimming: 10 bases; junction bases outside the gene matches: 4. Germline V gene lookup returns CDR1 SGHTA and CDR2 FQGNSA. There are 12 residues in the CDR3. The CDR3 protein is CASSSTSTEQFF. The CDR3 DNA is TGTGCCAGCAGCTCGACTAGCACCGAGCAGTTCTTC.

The CDR3 is CASSAGRGYTEAFF. CDR3 coding DNA: TGTGCCAGTAGTGCAGGCAGGGGGTACACTGAAGCTTTCTTT. The rearrangement links TRBV19 to TRBJ1-1; TRBD1 agrees at 7 bases. With 5 bases clipped from V and 3 bases from J, the junction kept 6 bases outside the gene matches. Germline V gene data show CDR1 as LNHDA and CDR2 as SQIVND (reference sequence). The CDR3 runs to 14 residues.